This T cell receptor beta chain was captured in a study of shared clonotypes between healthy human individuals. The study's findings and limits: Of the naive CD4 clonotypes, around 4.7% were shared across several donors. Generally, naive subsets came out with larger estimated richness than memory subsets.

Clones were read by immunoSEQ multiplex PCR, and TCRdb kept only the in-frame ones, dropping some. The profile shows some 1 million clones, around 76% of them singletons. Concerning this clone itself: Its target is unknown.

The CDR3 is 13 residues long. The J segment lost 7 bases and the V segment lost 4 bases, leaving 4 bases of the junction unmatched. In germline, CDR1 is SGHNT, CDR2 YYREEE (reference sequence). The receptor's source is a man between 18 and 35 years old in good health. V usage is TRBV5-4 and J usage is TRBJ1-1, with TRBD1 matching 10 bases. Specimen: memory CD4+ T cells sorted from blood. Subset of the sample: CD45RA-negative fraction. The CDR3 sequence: CASSLDRGLEAFF. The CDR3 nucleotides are TGTGCCAGCAGCCTTGACAGGGGGCTTGAAGCTTTCTTT.